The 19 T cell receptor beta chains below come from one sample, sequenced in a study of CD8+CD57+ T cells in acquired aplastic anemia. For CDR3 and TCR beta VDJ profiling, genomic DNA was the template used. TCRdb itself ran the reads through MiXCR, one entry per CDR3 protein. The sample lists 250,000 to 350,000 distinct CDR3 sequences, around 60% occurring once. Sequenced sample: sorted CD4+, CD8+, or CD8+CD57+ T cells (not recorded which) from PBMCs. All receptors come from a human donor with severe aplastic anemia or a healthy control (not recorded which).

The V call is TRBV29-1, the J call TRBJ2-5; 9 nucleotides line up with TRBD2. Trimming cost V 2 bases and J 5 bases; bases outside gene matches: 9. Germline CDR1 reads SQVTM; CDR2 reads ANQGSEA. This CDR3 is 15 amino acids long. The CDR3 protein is CSVEWGGGAVETQYF. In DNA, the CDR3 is TGCAGCGTTGAATGGGGCGGGGGGGCTGTGGAGACCCAGTACTTC.

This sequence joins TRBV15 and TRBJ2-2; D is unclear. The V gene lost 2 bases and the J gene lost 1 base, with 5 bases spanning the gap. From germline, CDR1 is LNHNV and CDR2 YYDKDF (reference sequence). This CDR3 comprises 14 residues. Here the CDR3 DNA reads TGTGCCACCAGCAGAATAGGGAACACCGGGGAGCTGTTTTTT. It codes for CATSRIGNTGELFF.

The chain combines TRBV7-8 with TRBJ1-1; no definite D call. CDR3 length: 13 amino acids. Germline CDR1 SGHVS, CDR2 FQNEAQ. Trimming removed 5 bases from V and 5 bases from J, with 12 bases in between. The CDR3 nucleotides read TGTGCCAGCAGCCCCCGGGAAACGACTGAAGCTTTCTTT. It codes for CASSPRETTEAFF.

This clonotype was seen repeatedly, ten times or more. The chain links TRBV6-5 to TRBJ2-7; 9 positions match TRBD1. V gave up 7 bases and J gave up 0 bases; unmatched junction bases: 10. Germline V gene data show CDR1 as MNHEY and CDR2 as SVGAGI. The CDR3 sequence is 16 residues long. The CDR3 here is CASKIGQGRSSYEQYF. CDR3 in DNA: TGTGCCAGCAAGATCGGACAGGGGAGATCCTCCTACGAGCAGTACTTC.

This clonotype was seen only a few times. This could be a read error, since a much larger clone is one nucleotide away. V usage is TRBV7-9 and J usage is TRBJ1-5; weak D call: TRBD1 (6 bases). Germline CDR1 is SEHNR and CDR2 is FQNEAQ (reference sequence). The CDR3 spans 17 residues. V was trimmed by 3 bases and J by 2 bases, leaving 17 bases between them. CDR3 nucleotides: TGTGCCAGCAGCTTGTGGGGGGGGGCCCTTGGCAATCAGCCCCAGCATTTT. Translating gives CASSLWGGALGNQPQHF.

The chain's CDR3 is CASSIQGQRFSSYEQYF. The CDR3 DNA follows: TGTGCCAGCAGCATCCAGGGACAGAGGTTTAGCTCCTACGAGCAGTACTTC. This chain links TRBV7-2 with TRBJ2-7, with 7 bases that match TRBD1. CDR3 size: 17 residues. In germline, CDR1 is SGHTA, CDR2 FQGNSA. With V trimmed by 5 bases and J by 0 bases, 13 bases remained unmatched.

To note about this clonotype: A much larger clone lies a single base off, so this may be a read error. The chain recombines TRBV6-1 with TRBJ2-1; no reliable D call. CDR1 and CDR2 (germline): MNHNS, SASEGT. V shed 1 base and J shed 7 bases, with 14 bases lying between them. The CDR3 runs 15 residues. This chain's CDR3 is CASSEVRLPDNEQFF. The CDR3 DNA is TGTGCCAGCAGTGAAGTTAGGTTGCCTGATAATGAGCAGTTCTTC.

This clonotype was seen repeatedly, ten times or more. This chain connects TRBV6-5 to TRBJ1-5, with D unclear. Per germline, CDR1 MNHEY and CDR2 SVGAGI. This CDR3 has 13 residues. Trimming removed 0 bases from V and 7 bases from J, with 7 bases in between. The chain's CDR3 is CASSYSGIQPQHF. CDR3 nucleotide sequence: TGTGCCAGCAGTTACTCAGGCATCCAGCCCCAGCATTTT.

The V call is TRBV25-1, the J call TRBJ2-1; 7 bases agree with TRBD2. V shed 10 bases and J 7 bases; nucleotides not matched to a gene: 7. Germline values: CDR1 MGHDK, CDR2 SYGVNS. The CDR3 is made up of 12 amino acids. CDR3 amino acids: CATVPGRNEQFF. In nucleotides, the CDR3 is TGTGCCACGGTCCCCGGGAGGAATGAGCAGTTCTTC.

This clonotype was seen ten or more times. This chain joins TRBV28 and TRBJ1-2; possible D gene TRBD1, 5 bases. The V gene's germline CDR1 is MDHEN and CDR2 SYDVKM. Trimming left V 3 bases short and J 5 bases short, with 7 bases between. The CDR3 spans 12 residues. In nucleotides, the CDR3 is TGTGCCAGCAGTTTCGACAGTTATGGCTACACCTTC. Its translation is CASSFDSYGYTF.

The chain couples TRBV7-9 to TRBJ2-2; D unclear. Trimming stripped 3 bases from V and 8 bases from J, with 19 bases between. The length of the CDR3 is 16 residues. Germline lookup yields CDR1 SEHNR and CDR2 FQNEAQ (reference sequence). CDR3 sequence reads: CASSLALWAGRGELFF. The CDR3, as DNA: TGTGCCAGCAGCTTGGCTCTTTGGGCAGGAAGAGGGGAGCTGTTTTTT.

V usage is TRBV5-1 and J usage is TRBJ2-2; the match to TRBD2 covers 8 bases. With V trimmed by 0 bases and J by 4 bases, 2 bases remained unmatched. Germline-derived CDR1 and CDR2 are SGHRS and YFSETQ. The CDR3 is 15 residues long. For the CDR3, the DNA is TGCGCCAGCAGCTTGGGACTAGCGAGCACCGGGGAGCTGTTTTTT. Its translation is CASSLGLASTGELFF.

CDR3 protein: CASSYQDRGYEQYF. In DNA form, the CDR3 reads TGTGCCAGCAGCTATCAGGACAGGGGCTACGAGCAGTACTTC. The chain links TRBV5-5 to TRBJ2-7, with 9 bases fitting TRBD1. Germline V gives CDR1 SGHKS, CDR2 YYEKEE (reference sequence). The V and J ends lost 3 bases and 3 bases, in that order; junction bases with no gene match: 4. CDR3 length: 14 amino acids.

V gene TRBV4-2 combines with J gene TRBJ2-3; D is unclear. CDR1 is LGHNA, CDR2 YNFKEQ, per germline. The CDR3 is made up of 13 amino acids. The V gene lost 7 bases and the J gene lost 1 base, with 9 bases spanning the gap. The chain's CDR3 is CASTRDRTDTQYF. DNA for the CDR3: TGTGCCAGCACCCGAGACCGCACAGATACGCAGTATTTT.

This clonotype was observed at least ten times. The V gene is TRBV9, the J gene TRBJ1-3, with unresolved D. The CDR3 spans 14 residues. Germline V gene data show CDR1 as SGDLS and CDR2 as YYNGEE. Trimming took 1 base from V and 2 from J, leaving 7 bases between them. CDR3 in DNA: TGTGCCAGCAGCGTAACGGGGACTGGAAACACCATATATTTT. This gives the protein CASSVTGTGNTIYF.

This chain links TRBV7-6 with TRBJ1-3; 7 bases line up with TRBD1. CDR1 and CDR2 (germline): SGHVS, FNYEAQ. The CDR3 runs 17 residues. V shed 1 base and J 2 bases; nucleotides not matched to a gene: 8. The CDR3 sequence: CASSLGGGREAGNTIYF. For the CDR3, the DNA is TGTGCCAGCAGCTTAGGAGGGGGCAGGGAGGCTGGAAACACCATATATTTT.

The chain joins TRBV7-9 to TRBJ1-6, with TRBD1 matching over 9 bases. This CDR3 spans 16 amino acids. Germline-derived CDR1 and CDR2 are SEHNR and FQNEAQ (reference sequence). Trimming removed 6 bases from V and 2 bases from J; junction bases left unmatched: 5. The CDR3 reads CASREGTGTYNSPLHF. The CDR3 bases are TGTGCCAGCAGGGAAGGGACAGGGACCTATAATTCACCCCTCCACTTT.

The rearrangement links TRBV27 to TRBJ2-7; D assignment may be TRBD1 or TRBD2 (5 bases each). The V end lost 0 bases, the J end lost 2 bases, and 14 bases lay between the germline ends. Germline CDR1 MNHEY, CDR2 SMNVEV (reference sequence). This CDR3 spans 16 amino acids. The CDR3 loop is CASSLSRGGVTYEQYF. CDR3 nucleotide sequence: TGTGCCAGCAGTTTATCGAGGGGTGGGGTGACCTACGAGCAGTACTTC.

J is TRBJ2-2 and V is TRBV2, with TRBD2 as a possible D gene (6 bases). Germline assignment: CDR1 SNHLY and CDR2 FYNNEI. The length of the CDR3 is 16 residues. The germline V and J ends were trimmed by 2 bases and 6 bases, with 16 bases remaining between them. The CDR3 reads CASSELGWGDAGELFF. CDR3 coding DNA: TGTGCCAGCAGTGAATTAGGATGGGGGGACGCCGGGGAGCTGTTTTTT.